The 23 T cell receptor beta chains listed next were all sequenced from one sample in a study of response to subunit inactivated influenza vaccine. TCRdb itself ran the RT-PCR reads through MiXCR, one entry per CDR3 protein. The repertoire holds 710,000 or so distinct CDR3 sequences, with 15% to 17% as singletons. The source material was PBMCs from blood, sampled roughly 13 days after vaccination. The receptors shown here come from a man in his forties or fifties who received an inactivated influenza vaccine.

The chain has TRBV7-2 and TRBJ2-5; 9 bases match TRBD1. The CDR3 contains 15 residues. V shed 2 bases, J shed 5 bases, and the junction held 6 bases outside the gene matches. From germline, CDR1 is SGHTA and CDR2 FQGNSA. CDR3 loop: CASSLRTGVRETQYF. The CDR3 nucleotides are TGTGCCAGCAGCTTACGGACAGGGGTGAGGGAGACCCAGTACTTC.

This clonotype turned up a few times. CDR3 nucleotide sequence: TGCAGTGCTAGAGACGTCGAGGCCAACGTCCTGACTTTC. Translation gives CSARDVEANVLTF. The chain carries TRBV20-1 and TRBJ2-6; D is unresolved. V lost 0 bases and J 6 bases, leaving 6 bases between the germline ends. The CDR3 loop spans 13 amino acids. The germline gives CDR1 DFQATT, CDR2 SNEGSKA (reference sequence).

This clonotype has more than one count but fewer than ten. V gene TRBV12-3 or TRBV12-4 combines with J gene TRBJ1-1, with unresolved D. This CDR3 is built from 14 residues. Between the trimmed V and J ends, which lost 0 bases and 4 bases, there was a span of 9 bases. The CDR3 nucleotides are TGTGCCAGCAGTTTAGCGCACGGTGGCACTGAAGCTTTCTTT. It is translated as CASSLAHGGTEAFF.

The J gene is TRBJ1-1, the V gene TRBV29-1; TRBD1 matches at 7 bases. Germline V gene data show CDR1 as SQVTM and CDR2 as ANQGSEA. The trim removed 2 bases at V and 4 bases at J, leaving 10 bases unmatched. The CDR3 has 15 amino acids. The CDR3 spells CSVETYQGGGTEAFF. The CDR3 DNA reads as TGCAGCGTTGAAACCTACCAGGGGGGGGGCACTGAAGCTTTCTTT.

This clonotype has more than one count but fewer than ten. V gene TRBV5-1 combines with J gene TRBJ2-1; TRBD2 agrees at 8 bases. The CDR3 is 14 residues long. V lost 5 bases to trimming and J lost 6 bases; unmatched junction nucleotides: 7. The germline gives CDR1 SGHRS, CDR2 YFSETQ. The CDR3 nucleotides read TGCGCCAGCAGTTCGGGACTAGAGGGCAATGAGCAGTTCTTC. Protein sequence: CASSSGLEGNEQFF. Using reference TRBV5-1 and TRBJ2-1 for the parts outside the CDR3, the full variable domain is KAGVTQTPRYLIKTRGQQVTLSCSPISGHRSVSWYQQTPGQGLQFLFEYFSETQRNKGNFPGRFSGRQFSNSRSEMNVSTLELGDSALYLCASSSGLEGNEQFFGPGTRLTVL.

This rearrangement joins TRBV7-2 to TRBJ2-7; either TRBD1 or TRBD2 may fit D (5 bases each). Looked up from germline, CDR1 is SGHTA and CDR2 is FQGNSA. CDR3 length: 15 amino acids. The germline V and J ends were trimmed by 3 bases and 2 bases, with 14 bases remaining between them. The CDR3 bases are TGTGCCAGCAGCTTCTCCGGGACGGAAGCCTACGAGCAGTACTTC. Its protein product is CASSFSGTEAYEQYF.

This clonotype has more than one count but fewer than ten. The rearrangement joins TRBV2 to TRBJ2-3; D is undetermined. From germline, CDR1 is SNHLY and CDR2 FYNNEI. With 5 bases removed from V and 0 bases from J, the gap between germline ends came to 6 bases. This CDR3 is built from 13 residues. CDR3 region: CASSKTSTDTQYF. The CDR3 DNA reads as TGTGCCAGCAGTAAGACTAGCACAGATACGCAGTATTTT.

The rearrangement uses TRBV12-3 or TRBV12-4 and TRBJ1-1; TRBD1 aligns across 7 bases. The CDR3 extends over 15 amino acids. V lost 6 bases and J lost 7; bases outside the gene matches: 14. The CDR3 DNA sequence: TGTGCCAGCAGACCACTACAGGGGACCTTTGGTGAAGCTTTCTTT. This codes for CASRPLQGTFGEAFF.

The rearrangement joins TRBV10-3 to TRBJ2-6; D gene uncertain. Germline CDR1 reads ENHRY; CDR2 reads SYGVKD. V lost 6 bases to trimming and J lost 0 bases, with 3 bases between them. This CDR3 has 13 amino acids. The CDR3 DNA reads TGTGCCATCAGCAACTCTGGGGCCAACGTCCTGACTTTC. Protein: CAISNSGANVLTF.

This chain joins TRBV19 and TRBJ2-7; a weak D match, TRBD2 (5 bases). Deletions cut 7 bases from V and 6 bases from J, with 10 bases between. The V gene's germline CDR1 is LNHDA and CDR2 SQIVND (reference sequence). CDR3 length equals 11 residues. CDR3: CASMGAGEQYF. The CDR3 coding sequence is TGTGCCAGTATGGGAGCAGGCGAGCAGTACTTC. Drawing the rest from reference TRBV19 and TRBJ2-7, the complete variable domain is DGGITQSPKYLFRKEGQNVTLSCEQNLNHDAMYWYRQDPGQGLRLIYYSQIVNDFQKGDIAEGYSVSREKKESFPLTVTSAQKNPTAFYLCASMGAGEQYFGPGTRLTVT.

J is TRBJ2-4 and V is TRBV28, with TRBD1 matching 8 bases. V lost 6 bases to trimming and J lost 0 bases; unmatched junction nucleotides: 7. This CDR3 contains 16 residues. Germline CDR1 reads MDHEN; CDR2 reads SYDVKM. The CDR3 sequence: CASRVRQGTAKNIQYF. CDR3 nucleotide sequence: TGTGCCAGCAGGGTTAGACAGGGGACAGCCAAAAACATTCAGTACTTC.

This clonotype has just a few counts. The J gene is TRBJ2-5, the V gene TRBV7-2, with D perhaps matching TRBD2 (6 bases). The V gene's germline CDR1 is SGHTA and CDR2 FQGNSA. This CDR3 has 15 amino acids. V lost 2 bases and J 3 bases, leaving 13 bases between the germline ends. CDR3 coding DNA: TGTGCCAGCAGCTTATCCCGGTCGGGGGAAGAGACCCAGTACTTC. Translated: CASSLSRSGEETQYF. The complete variable domain, with remaining parts taken from reference TRBV7-2 and TRBJ2-5, reads GAGVSQSPSNKVTEKGKDVELRCDPISGHTALYWYRQSLGQGLEFLIYFQGNSAPDKSGLPSDRFSAERTGGSVSTLTIQRTQQEDSAVYLCASSLSRSGEETQYFGPGTRLLVL.

The chain is built from TRBV4-1 and TRBJ2-2; 7 nucleotides line up with TRBD2. Germline trimming cut 0 bases from V and 6 bases from J; bases unmatched to any gene: 4. In germline, CDR1 is MGHRA, CDR2 YSYEKL. The CDR3 runs to 15 residues. This CDR3 is CASSQERGVAGELFF. The DNA for the CDR3 is TGCGCCAGCAGCCAAGAACGGGGGGTGGCCGGGGAGCTGTTTTTT.

J is TRBJ2-7 and V is TRBV9; 7 bases fit TRBD1. The CDR3 totals 14 residues. Germline V CDR1 and CDR2: SGDLS, YYNGEE. With V trimmed by 0 bases and J by 2 bases, 2 bases remained unmatched. CDR3 sequence reads: CASSVGQGTYEQYF. CDR3 coding DNA: TGTGCCAGCAGCGTAGGACAGGGTACCTACGAGCAGTACTTC.

This clonotype has more than one count but fewer than ten. The gene calls are TRBV28 and TRBJ2-7; D is possibly TRBD1 or TRBD2 (5 bases each). There are 16 residues in the CDR3. Looked up from germline, CDR1 is MDHEN and CDR2 is SYDVKM. V lost 4 bases and J lost 0, with 16 bases in between. The CDR3 is CASSSLRDPGSYEQYF. The CDR3 coding sequence is TGTGCCAGCAGTTCCCTCAGGGACCCGGGCTCCTACGAGCAGTACTTC.

The J gene is TRBJ1-1, the V gene TRBV6-5, with TRBD1 matching 9 bases. Germline V gene lookup returns CDR1 MNHEY and CDR2 SVGAGI. This CDR3 has 16 amino acids. V lost 2 bases, J lost 5 bases, and 9 bases stayed unmatched. The DNA of the CDR3 is TGTGCCAGCAGTTACCACACAGGGGGCGAAGGGACTGAAGCTTTCTTT. Translation: CASSYHTGGEGTEAFF.

This clonotype was seen a handful of times. This sequence joins TRBV19 and TRBJ2-7; D remains ambiguous. The CDR3 is 16 residues long. The V gene's germline CDR1 is LNHDA and CDR2 SQIVND (reference sequence). V was trimmed by 2 bases and J by 2 bases, leaving 16 bases between them. CDR3 bases: TGTGCCAGTAGTATAAGAGGACCGGCAGGAGCCTACGAGCAGTACTTC. It codes for CASSIRGPAGAYEQYF.

Comment on this clonotype: An end of the junction does not agree with germline; a read error may underlie this. The rearrangement links TRBV4-2 to TRBJ2-2, with D perhaps assigned TRBD1 or TRBD2 (5 bases each). In germline, CDR1 is LGHNA, CDR2 YNFKEQ. The CDR3 contains 15 residues. This CDR3 reads CASCQSGSNTGELFF. CDR3 in DNA: TGTGCCAGCTGCCAATCAGGGAGTAACACCGGGGAGCTGTTTTTT.

This clonotype appeared a few times. The chain combines TRBV12-3 or TRBV12-4 with TRBJ1-1; the D gene is possibly TRBD1 (5 bases). The V gene lost 7 bases and the J gene lost 4 bases, with 13 bases spanning the gap. The CDR3 sequence is 13 residues long. CDR3 sequence reads: CASIRQGFTEAFF. Written as DNA, the CDR3 is TGTGCCAGCATACGGCAGGGATTCACTGAAGCTTTCTTT.

A few counts support this clonotype. The chain couples TRBV7-2 to TRBJ2-1, with D possibly being TRBD2 (6 bases). The V and J ends lost 2 bases and 9 bases respectively, with 20 bases between them. Germline values: CDR1 SGHTA, CDR2 FQGNSA. CDR3 length: 16 amino acids. CDR3: CASSLPLTSRNPEQFF. The CDR3 DNA is TGTGCCAGCAGCTTACCTTTGACTAGTCGAAATCCTGAGCAGTTCTTC.

This rearrangement joins TRBV20-1 to TRBJ2-7; maybe TRBD2 (5 bases). This CDR3 has 14 residues. CDR1 and CDR2 (germline): DFQATT, SNEGSKA (reference sequence). The ends were cut back, 2 bases at V and 6 bases at J, with 17 bases in the middle. The CDR3, as DNA: TGCAGTGCTAGACCATCCGGGAACTCTCTCGAGCAGTACTTC. Translating it yields CSARPSGNSLEQYF.

As DNA, the CDR3 is TGTGCCAGTTGCCGAGTGAACCTACTCGACGAGCAGTACTTC. It encodes CASCRVNLLDEQYF. V usage is TRBV12-3 or TRBV12-4 and J usage is TRBJ2-7; D call uncertain. The V and J ends lost 9 bases and 5 bases respectively, with 20 bases between them. This CDR3 spans 14 amino acids.

V is TRBV5-1 and J is TRBJ2-1; TRBD2 aligns across 8 bases. The V gene's germline CDR1 is SGHRS and CDR2 YFSETQ. With V trimmed by 5 bases and J by 0 bases, 16 bases remained unmatched. The CDR3 has 19 amino acids. The CDR3 spells CASRKEAGGPLSSYNEQFF. The CDR3 DNA sequence: TGCGCCAGCAGAAAGGAGGCGGGGGGTCCCTTAAGCTCCTACAATGAGCAGTTCTTC.